Below are 18 T cell receptor beta chains sequenced from a single sample in a study of early T cells in non-severe SARS-CoV-2 infection. TCRdb used MiXCR to reprocess the 5' RACE reads, holding one entry per CDR3 protein. The profile covers roughly 52,000 distinct CDR3 sequences, with more than 5.5% appearing a single time and about 3% taken by the ten largest. The sample in question was whole blood, obtained at baseline. These receptor sequences come from an adult who was a healthcare worker with PCR-confirmed SARS-CoV-2 infection or an uninfected control (not recorded which).

This sequence joins TRBV29-1 and TRBJ1-3, with D unresolved. V lost 4 bases and J 2 bases, leaving 12 bases between the germline ends. The CDR3 extends over 14 amino acids. Germline CDR1 SQVTM, CDR2 ANQGSEA. The CDR3 DNA is TGCAGCGTTGTCTCCGGGAGTACTGGAAACACCATATATTTT. Its translation: CSVVSGSTGNTIYF.

This clonotype was seen a handful of times. The gene calls are TRBV27 and TRBJ2-7; 7 bases fit TRBD1. Germline V gives CDR1 MNHEY, CDR2 SMNVEV (reference sequence). This CDR3 contains 14 residues. Trimming removed 6 bases from V and 4 bases from J; junction bases left unmatched: 9. The CDR3 spells CASRPGQRTYEQYF. CDR3 sequence (DNA): TGTGCCAGCAGGCCGGGACAGAGGACGTACGAGCAGTACTTC.

This clonotype was counted many times. This chain joins TRBV7-8 and TRBJ1-4; D ambiguous. CDR3 length: 13 residues. CDR1 is SGHVS, CDR2 FQNEAQ, per germline. Trimming pared 0 bases from V and 8 bases from J, leaving 7 bases between. The CDR3 bases are TGTGCCAGCAGCTTAGCTCCACGGGAAAAACTGTTTTTT. It yields the protein CASSLAPREKLFF.

This clonotype was recorded many times. The genes are TRBV7-2 and TRBJ2-7; D perhaps matches TRBD1 (6 bases). V lost 8 bases and J 1 base, leaving 12 bases between the germline ends. Germline loops: CDR1 SGHTA, CDR2 FQGNSA. The CDR3 length is 13 residues. The CDR3 sequence: CASGQTGSYEQYF. CDR3 nucleotide sequence: TGTGCCAGCGGCCAGACAGGTTCCTACGAGCAGTACTTC.

There are many counts of this clonotype. The rearrangement links TRBV12-3 or TRBV12-4 to TRBJ1-4; D not resolved. V was cut by 6 bases and J by 7 bases, with 18 bases left in between. This CDR3 is 15 amino acids long. CDR3 sequence reads: CASRRSFGVGEKLFF. CDR3 bases: TGTGCCAGCAGACGATCCTTTGGGGTTGGTGAAAAACTGTTTTTT.

This clonotype was counted ten times or more. The chain carries TRBV29-1 and TRBJ1-1; D ambiguous. Trimming stripped 0 bases from V and 3 bases from J, with 5 bases between. The V gene's germline CDR1 is SQVTM and CDR2 ANQGSEA. CDR3 length equals 12 residues. The CDR3 loop is CSVEEQYTEAFF. CDR3 DNA: TGCAGCGTTGAAGAACAGTACACTGAAGCTTTCTTT.

This clonotype was detected ten times or more. V and J are TRBV2 and TRBJ1-5; 8 positions agree with TRBD1. CDR1 and CDR2 from the germline V gene are SNHLY and FYNNEI. The CDR3 consists of 14 residues. J gave up 4 bases and V 6 bases, and 5 bases lay outside the gene matches. CDR3 amino acids: CASRGGTGNQPQHF. CDR3 DNA sequence: TGTGCCAGCAGGGGAGGGACAGGAAATCAGCCCCAGCATTTT.

Many counts were recorded for this clonotype. V and J are TRBV6-6 and TRBJ2-1; weak D call: TRBD1 (5 bases). Germline V gives CDR1 MNHNY, CDR2 SVGAGI (reference sequence). V lost 6 bases and J lost 0, with 12 bases in between. This CDR3 comprises 15 residues. This CDR3 is CASRPDSLSYNEQFF. The CDR3 nucleotides read TGTGCCAGCAGACCCGACAGCCTCTCCTACAATGAGCAGTTCTTC.

The chain has TRBV7-6 and TRBJ1-5; 10 bases align to TRBD1. The germline V gene encodes CDR1 SGHVS and CDR2 FNYEAQ. V dropped 4 bases and J dropped 3; count of bases not matched to a gene: 3. This CDR3 contains 15 residues. CDR3 coding DNA: TGTGCCAGCAGCTCGGGACAGGGGTACAATCAGCCCCAGCATTTT. It specifies CASSSGQGYNQPQHF.

This clonotype was detected many times. The chain employs TRBV21-1 and TRBJ2-7; TRBD1 was called by the table and not checked on the DNA. TRBV21-1 is classified as a pseudogene. CDR3 length: 15 amino acids. The CDR3 DNA sequence: TGTGCCAGCAGCAAAGCGGGACAGGGGTCCTACGAGCAGTACTTC. Translation gives CASSKAGQGSYEQYF.

The chain combines TRBV20-1 with TRBJ2-3; no reliable D call. The CDR3 covers 14 residues. Germline CDR1 and CDR2: DFQATT and SNEGSKA (reference sequence). Trimming pared 0 bases from V and 4 bases from J, leaving 11 bases between. CDR3 in DNA: TGCAGTGCTAGAGATTTGGCTATCGCAGATACGCAGTATTTT. Encoded protein: CSARDLAIADTQYF.

This clonotype was counted many times. V gene TRBV20-1 combines with J gene TRBJ2-3, with TRBD2 identical over 11 bases. CDR1 and CDR2 from the germline V gene are DFQATT and SNEGSKA (reference sequence). J gave up 2 bases and V 0 bases, and 4 bases lay outside the gene matches. The CDR3 covers 16 residues. CDR3: CSARDPSGGHTDTQYF. The CDR3 region has the DNA TGCAGTGCTAGAGATCCTAGCGGGGGGCACACAGATACGCAGTATTTT.

On this clonotype itself: Just one base apart from a much larger clone, this may be a read error. The gene calls are TRBV20-1 and TRBJ2-1; TRBD2 matches 11 bases. Germline-derived CDR1 and CDR2 are DFQATT and SNEGSKA (reference sequence). V shed 6 bases and J 6 bases; nucleotides not matched to a gene: 10. The CDR3 runs 15 residues. The CDR3 sequence is CSATIAGGTSNEQFF. CDR3 DNA sequence: TGCAGTGCCACTATAGCGGGGGGGACCTCCAATGAGCAGTTCTTC.

This clonotype came up many times. This chain uses TRBV9 with TRBJ2-7; D unresolved. This CDR3 spans 15 amino acids. Trimming shortened V by 4 bases and J by 0 bases, and 14 bases separated the two germline ends. CDR1 is SGDLS and CDR2 is YYNGEE in the germline V gene. This CDR3 reads CASSPGFPSSYEQYF. In DNA form, the CDR3 reads TGTGCCAGCAGCCCGGGCTTTCCAAGCTCCTACGAGCAGTACTTC.

Concerning this clonotype itself: A read error is possible here, since a much larger clone lies one base away. The gene calls are TRBV4-3 and TRBJ2-1, with D perhaps TRBD2 (6 bases). The V end lost 0 bases, the J end lost 4 bases, and 16 bases lay between the germline ends. The CDR3 spans 17 residues. The germline V gene has CDR1 LGHNA and CDR2 YSLEER. CDR3 DNA sequence: TGCGCCAGCAGCCAAGAGTTTACGGGGGACGAATACAATGAGCAGTTCTTC. It specifies CASSQEFTGDEYNEQFF.

This clonotype was counted only a few times. This chain links TRBV2 with TRBJ1-3; D gene ambiguous. The V gene lost 6 bases and the J gene lost 0 bases, with 12 bases spanning the gap. The CDR3 consists of 15 residues. CDR1 is SNHLY and CDR2 is FYNNEI in the germline V gene. CDR3 loop: CASSPRSSSGNTIYF. In DNA, the CDR3 is TGTGCCAGCAGCCCGCGCTCGAGCTCTGGAAACACCATATATTTT.

This clonotype came up many times. The chain has TRBV5-6 and TRBJ1-1; D gene uncertain. V lost 4 bases to trimming and J lost 0 bases, with 13 bases between them. CDR1 is SGHDT, CDR2 YYEEEE, per germline. The CDR3 consists of 15 residues. This chain's CDR3 is CASSPRVMMNTEAFF. DNA of the CDR3: TGTGCCAGCAGCCCGCGGGTCATGATGAACACTGAAGCTTTCTTT.

In its sample, this clonotype was seen a few times. CDR3 residues: CASNILTGASYGYTF. The CDR3 nucleotides are TGTGCCAGCAATATTTTAACGGGGGCCAGCTATGGCTACACCTTC. The chain is built from TRBV7-9 and TRBJ1-2, with a tentative D call TRBD1 (6 bases). The CDR3 contains 15 residues. Trimming took off 7 bases at V and 4 bases at J, with 19 bases between the two ends. CDR1 and CDR2 from the germline V gene are SEHNR and FQNEAQ (reference sequence).